This is a list of T cell receptor beta chains from one sample in a study of blood T cells in healthy people across ages. MiXCR was run by TCRdb on the 5' RACE reads, yielding one entry per CDR3 protein. The sample consists of around 400,000 distinct CDR3 sequences, approximately 47% of them appearing once. The sequenced material came from blood. Source of these receptors: a man in his 60s in good health. Each CDR3 is given without its conserved first and last residue. The order of the fields is J gene, clone size, V gene, CDR3 protein. The listing skips clone size in some rows; elsewhere it reads once, few, many or a size class.

J: TRBJ2-7
size: .
V: TRBV10-3
CDR3: AISESETGTNEQY

J: TRBJ2-5
size: .
V: TRBV9
CDR3: ASSVAPTGRQETQY

J: TRBJ2-1
size: .
V: TRBV6-5
CDR3: ASSFSGDPGTSGTQF

J: TRBJ1-2
size: .
V: TRBV29-1
CDR3: SVATGGYGYT

J: TRBJ2-4
size: few
V: TRBV10-3
CDR3: AISDQRGGKVLPIQY

J: TRBJ2-7
size: .
V: TRBV11-2
CDR3: ASSLRDEQY

J: TRBJ2-1
size: .
V: TRBV7-9
CDR3: ASSLVGNYNEQF

J: TRBJ2-4
size: .
V: TRBV20-1
CDR3: SARENTKNIQY

J: TRBJ1-4
size: .
V: TRBV25-1
CDR3: ASSKEPRATEKLF

J: TRBJ2-3
size: few
V: TRBV21-1
CDR3: ASSTAGGRGPTNTQY

J: TRBJ2-4
size: .
V: TRBV18
CDR3: ASSSPGTPLAKNIQY

J: TRBJ2-1
size: .
V: TRBV2
CDR3: ASRGTGNNEQF

J: TRBJ2-5
size: few
V: TRBV11-2
CDR3: ASSSSGAWETQY

J: TRBJ2-1
size: many
V: TRBV20-1
CDR3: SARPRDRSYNEQF

J: .
size: .
V: TRBV20-1
CDR3: SARPLGGFQGTQY

J: TRBJ2-3
size: .
V: TRBV24-1
CDR3: ATSDPDGLGGGGTDTQY

J: TRBJ2-1
size: .
V: TRBV14
CDR3: ASSQPTGLAGVDEQF

J: TRBJ2-1
size: .
V: TRBV25-1
CDR3: ASSGSGTQAEQF

J: TRBJ1-2
size: few
V: TRBV29-1
CDR3: SGGGGTAGYT

J: TRBJ2-7
size: .
V: TRBV20-1
CDR3: SASRGTSGYYEQY

J: TRBJ1-2
size: .
V: TRBV11-2
CDR3: ASSLDFGTGGDGYT

J: TRBJ2-7
size: .
V: TRBV20-1
CDR3: SAEPTGLAGITYEQY

J: TRBJ2-3
size: .
V: TRBV11-3
CDR3: ASNLAGLDSTDTQY

J: TRBJ2-5
size: .
V: TRBV5-1
CDR3: ASSLGSTQETRY

J: TRBJ2-7
size: .
V: TRBV28
CDR3: ASSPTGVGWGEQY

J: TRBJ2-7
size: .
V: TRBV4-2
CDR3: ASSPRRAPSYEQY

J: TRBJ2-4
size: .
V: TRBV20-1
CDR3: SAEGLNSKNIQY

J: TRBJ1-5
size: .
V: TRBV24-1
CDR3: ATSAGTGHQPQH

J: TRBJ2-3
size: .
V: TRBV20-1
CDR3: SAPVSGGSTDTQY

J: TRBJ2-3
size: few
V: TRBV20-1
CDR3: SARLARSTDTQY

J: TRBJ2-5
size: .
V: TRBV20-1
CDR3: SARDGGDSQETQY

J: TRBJ2-3
size: .
V: TRBV10-3
CDR3: ATGGGGDTQY

J: TRBJ2-7
size: .
V: TRBV5-1
CDR3: ASGVAGDEQY

J: TRBJ2-7
size: .
V: TRBV30
CDR3: AWSAAGAYEQY

J: TRBJ2-5
size: many
V: TRBV7-9
CDR3: ASSLPPTETQY

J: TRBJ2-5
size: .
V: TRBV6-2/TRBV6-3
CDR3: ASSGLAQETQY

J: TRBJ1-2
size: .
V: TRBV3-1
CDR3: ASRAGGGYT

J: TRBJ2-5
size: few
V: TRBV7-2
CDR3: ASSLPGTSGPQETQY

J: TRBJ2-5
size: .
V: TRBV20-1
CDR3: SAAETVSGTETQY

J: TRBJ1-2
size: .
V: TRBV21-1
CDR3: ASSNSYGYT

J: TRBJ1-4
size: few
V: TRBV30
CDR3: AWSGYEKLF

J: TRBJ2-3
size: .
V: TRBV6-2/TRBV6-3
CDR3: ASRDGASGGSADTQY

J: TRBJ2-5
size: .
V: TRBV10-3
CDR3: AIMASGSSYNEQY